This T cell receptor beta chain was found in a study of human T cells and chemical hapten exposure listed by TCRdb under 2021. About the full investigation: Libraries were pooled for sequencing, and variation in per-sample TCR yields was attributed mainly to small differences in library volumes within the pool. Each blood RNA sample was used to sequence both TCR alpha and TCR beta chains. In alopecia patients, the study followed how the peripheral blood TCR repertoire changed in vivo over primary and secondary sensitization to diphenylcyclopropenone (DPC), a hapten. What the work shows at the level of the full study, not this receptor alone: DPC sensitization did not change the number of TCRs with a frequency above 1 in 1000, and there was no evidence of changes in global repertoire structure. After repeated subsampling, the strength of the expansion versus patch-test correlation and the threshold at which it became significant changed.

The library was made by RACE. Sequencer: NextSeq 500. Library preparation attached unique molecular identifiers to individual cDNA molecules for quantitative, reproducible TCR counting. For the original study's pipeline: Samples had a median of approximately 96,000 TCRs, with a range from about 23,224 to 750,000. V, J and CDR3 annotation of the TCR reads was carried out using the Decombinator software suite. For the PS versus PT1 abundance plots, all samples were subsampled to the same number of TCRs (28,000). TCRs were defined as expanded if absent before sensitization and observed at least eight times at the 2-week time point. TCRdb trimmed the raw reads at Q25, called clones with MiXCR and kept productive beta chains. Here each entry gathers all rows of one CDR3 protein and keeps the most common genes and DNA. Here the V and J calls rest on TCRdb's processing, not on the authors' analysis. The sample includes around 130,000 distinct CDR3 sequences, with approximately 9.5% observed a single time. The top ten constitute 1.5% to 2% of the sample.

This clonotype has at least ten counts. Its antigen is currently not known. Base qualities are not provided; no much larger clone lies one nucleotide away. Sequences MNHEY (CDR1) and SMNVEV (CDR2) are obtained from the germline V gene (reference sequence). Inclusive of the bounding cysteine and phenylalanine, the CDR3 is 14 residues long. The read is trimmed to its CDR3 DNA, 42 bases read in frame from base 1. Trimming takes 7 bases from V and 1 base from J, and the germline ends sit 12 bases apart. Per the publication, the time point label means: healthy volunteer bleed at 2 weeks. Unfractionated whole blood was collected in Tempus Blood RNA tubes, and total RNA was extracted from that blood. Five or six healthy volunteers served as TCR sequencing controls and were bled at day 0, 2 weeks and 6 weeks.

The sequence came from a male donor in good health. Some clones in this sample may be carry-over from other donors' samples. The sequence joins TRBV27 to TRBJ2-3, with TRBD1 perhaps the D gene, on 6 matching bases. The sequencing sample was made of whole blood. The nucleotides read TGTGCCAGCACCTCAGGGGAAGGCACAGATACGCAGTATTTT. This gives the protein CASTSGEGTDTQYF.